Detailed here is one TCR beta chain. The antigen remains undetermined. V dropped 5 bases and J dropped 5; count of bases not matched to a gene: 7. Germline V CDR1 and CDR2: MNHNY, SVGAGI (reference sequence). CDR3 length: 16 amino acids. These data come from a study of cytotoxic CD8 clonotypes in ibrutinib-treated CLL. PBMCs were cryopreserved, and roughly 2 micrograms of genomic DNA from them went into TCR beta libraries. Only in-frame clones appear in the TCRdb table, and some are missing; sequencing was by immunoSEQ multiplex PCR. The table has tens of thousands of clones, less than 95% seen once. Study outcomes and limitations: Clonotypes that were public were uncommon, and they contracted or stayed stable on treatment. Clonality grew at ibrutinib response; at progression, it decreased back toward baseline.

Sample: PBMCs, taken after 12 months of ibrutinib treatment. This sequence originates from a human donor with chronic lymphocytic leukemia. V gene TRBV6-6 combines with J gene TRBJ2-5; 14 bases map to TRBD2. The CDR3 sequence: CASSQGLAGGWETQYF. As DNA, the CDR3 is TGTGCCAGCAGTCAAGGACTAGCGGGAGGTTGGGAGACCCAGTACTTC.